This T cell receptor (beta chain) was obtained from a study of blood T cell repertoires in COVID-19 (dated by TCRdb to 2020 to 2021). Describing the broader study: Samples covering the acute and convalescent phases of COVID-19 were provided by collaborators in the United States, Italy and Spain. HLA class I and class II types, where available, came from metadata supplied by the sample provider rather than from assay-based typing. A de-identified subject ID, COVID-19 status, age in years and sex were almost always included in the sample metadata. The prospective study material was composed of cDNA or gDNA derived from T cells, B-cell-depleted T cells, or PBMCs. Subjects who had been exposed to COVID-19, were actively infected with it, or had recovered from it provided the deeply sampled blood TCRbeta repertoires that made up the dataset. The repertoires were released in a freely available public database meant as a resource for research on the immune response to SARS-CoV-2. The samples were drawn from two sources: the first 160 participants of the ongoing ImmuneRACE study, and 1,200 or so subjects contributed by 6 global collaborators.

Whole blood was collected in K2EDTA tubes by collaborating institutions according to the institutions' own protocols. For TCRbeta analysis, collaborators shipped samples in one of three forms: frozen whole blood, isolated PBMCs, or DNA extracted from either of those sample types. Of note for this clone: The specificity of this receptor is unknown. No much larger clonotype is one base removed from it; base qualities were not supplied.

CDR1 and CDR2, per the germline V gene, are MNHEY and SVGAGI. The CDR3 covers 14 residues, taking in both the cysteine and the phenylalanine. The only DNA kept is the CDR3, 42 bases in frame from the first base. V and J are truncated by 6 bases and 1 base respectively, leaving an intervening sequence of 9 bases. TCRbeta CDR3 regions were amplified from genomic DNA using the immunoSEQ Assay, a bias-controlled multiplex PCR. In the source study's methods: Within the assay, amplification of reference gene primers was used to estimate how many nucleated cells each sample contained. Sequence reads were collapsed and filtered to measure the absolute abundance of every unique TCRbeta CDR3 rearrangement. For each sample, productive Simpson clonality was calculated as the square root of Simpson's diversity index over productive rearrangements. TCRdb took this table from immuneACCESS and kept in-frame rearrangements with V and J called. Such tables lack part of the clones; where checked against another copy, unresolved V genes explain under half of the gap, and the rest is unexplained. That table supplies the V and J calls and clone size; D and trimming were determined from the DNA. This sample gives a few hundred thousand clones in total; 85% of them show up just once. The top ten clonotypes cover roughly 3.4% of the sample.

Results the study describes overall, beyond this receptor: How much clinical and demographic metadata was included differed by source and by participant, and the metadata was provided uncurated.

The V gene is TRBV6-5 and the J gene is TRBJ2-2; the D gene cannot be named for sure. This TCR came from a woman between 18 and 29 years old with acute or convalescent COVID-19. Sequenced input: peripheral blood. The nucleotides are TGTGCCAGCAGGGAGCACCTGAACACCGGGGAGCTGTTTTTT. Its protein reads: CASREHLNTGELFF.